Sequencing of this TCR beta chain was carried out in a study of molecular identifiers for immune sequencing clone quantification. Study context: In replicates, RNA from about 21,000 or 97,000 naive CD8 cells was split five ways, four sequenced.

The CDR3 length is 13 residues, termini included. CDR1 and CDR2 (germline): SQVTM, ANQGSEA. Whole-study results and caveats: Whereas naive cells kept under 1% of molecules in clones above 20 RNA copies, such clones held over 97% in effectors.

Worth noting for this clonotype: As yet, its antigen is unknown. It may be a read error: a sequence one base away is much more abundant. The limits of the CDR3 on the DNA are not certain, so only TCRdb's listed CDR3 is given.

As previously described, bulk TCR libraries were made using listed TCR primers. TCRdb used MiXCR to reprocess the PCR reads, holding one entry per CDR3 protein. This table has a few hundred thousand distinct CDR3 sequences, 24% appearing once. The TCR sequence derives from a human donor in good health. Some libraries in this study had Jurkat cell RNA spiked in. The gene calls are TRBV29-1 and TRBJ1-3; the table's D call, TRBD1, has no DNA check behind it. Sequencing input: naive CD8+ T cells from blood, with Jurkat cell RNA spiked in. Subset here: FACS-sorted CD8+CD4-CCR7+CD45RA+ naive T cells. The CDR3 protein is CSVAEGTGNTMYF.